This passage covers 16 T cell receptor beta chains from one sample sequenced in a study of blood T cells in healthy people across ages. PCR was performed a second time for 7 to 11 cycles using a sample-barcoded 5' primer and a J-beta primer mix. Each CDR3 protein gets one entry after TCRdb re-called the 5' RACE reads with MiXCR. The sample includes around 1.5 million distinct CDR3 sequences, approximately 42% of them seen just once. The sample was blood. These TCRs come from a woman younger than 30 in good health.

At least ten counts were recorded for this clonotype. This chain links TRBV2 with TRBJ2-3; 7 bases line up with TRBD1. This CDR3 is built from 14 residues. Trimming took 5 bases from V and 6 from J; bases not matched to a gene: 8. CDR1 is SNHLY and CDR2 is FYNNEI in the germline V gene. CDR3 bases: TGTGCCAGCAGTAATTTCAACAGGGGTGATACGCAGTATTTT. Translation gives CASSNFNRGDTQYF.

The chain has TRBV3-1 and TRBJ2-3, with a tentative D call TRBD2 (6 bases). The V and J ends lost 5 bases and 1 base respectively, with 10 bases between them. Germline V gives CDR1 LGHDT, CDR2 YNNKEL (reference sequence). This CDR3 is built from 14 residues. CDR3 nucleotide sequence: TGTGCCAGCAGCATCGAGCGGGGCACAGATACGCAGTATTTT. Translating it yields CASSIERGTDTQYF.

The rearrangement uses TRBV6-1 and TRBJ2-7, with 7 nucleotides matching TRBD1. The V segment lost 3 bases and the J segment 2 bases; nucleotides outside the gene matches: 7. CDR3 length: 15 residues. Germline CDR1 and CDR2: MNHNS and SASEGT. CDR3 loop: CASSDRGPSAYEQYF. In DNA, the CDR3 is TGTGCCAGCAGTGATAGGGGGCCATCCGCCTACGAGCAGTACTTC.

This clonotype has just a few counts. CDR3 coding DNA: TGTGCCAGCAGTTACGATTCGAGTAGGAACACTGAAGCTTTCTTT. Translated: CASSYDSSRNTEAFF. The V call is TRBV6-5, the J call TRBJ1-1; D is unresolved. The CDR3 contains 15 residues. V was shortened by 2 bases and J by 1 base, with 11 bases between the two germline ends. In germline, CDR1 is MNHEY, CDR2 SVGAGI.

The CDR3 spells CASSLVGAGPTYEQYF. The CDR3 DNA sequence: TGTGCCAGCAGCTTAGTAGGGGCAGGACCGACCTACGAGCAGTACTTC. The chain couples TRBV11-2 to TRBJ2-7; perhaps TRBD1 as D (5 bases). Trimming removed 1 base from V and 2 bases from J, with 15 bases in between. Germline values: CDR1 SGHAT, CDR2 FQNNGV. This CDR3 comprises 16 residues.

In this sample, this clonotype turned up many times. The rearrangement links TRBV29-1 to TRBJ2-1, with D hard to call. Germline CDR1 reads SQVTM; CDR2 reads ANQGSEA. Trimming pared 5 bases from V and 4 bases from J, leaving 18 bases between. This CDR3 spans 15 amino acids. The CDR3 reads CSVMSLLQTYNEQFF. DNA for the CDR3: TGCAGCGTTATGAGTCTCCTCCAAACATACAATGAGCAGTTCTTC.

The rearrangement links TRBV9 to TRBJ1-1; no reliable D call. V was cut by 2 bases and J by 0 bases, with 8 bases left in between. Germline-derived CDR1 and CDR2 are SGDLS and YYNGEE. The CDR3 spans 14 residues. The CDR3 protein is CASSVGQLNTEAFF. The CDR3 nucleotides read TGTGCCAGCAGCGTTGGGCAGTTGAACACTGAAGCTTTCTTT.

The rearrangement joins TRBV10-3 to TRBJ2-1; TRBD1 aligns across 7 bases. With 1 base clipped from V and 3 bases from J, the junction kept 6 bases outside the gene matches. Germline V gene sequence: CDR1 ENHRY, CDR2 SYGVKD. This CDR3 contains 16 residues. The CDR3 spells CAISEFPGTDYNEQFF. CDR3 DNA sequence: TGTGCCATCAGTGAGTTCCCGGGGACAGACTACAATGAGCAGTTCTTC.

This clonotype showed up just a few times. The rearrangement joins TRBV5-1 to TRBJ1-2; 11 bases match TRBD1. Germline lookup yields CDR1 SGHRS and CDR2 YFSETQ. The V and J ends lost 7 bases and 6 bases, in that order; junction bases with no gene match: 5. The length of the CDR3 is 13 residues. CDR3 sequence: CASGGTGGNGYTF. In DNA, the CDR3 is TGCGCCAGCGGAGGGACAGGGGGAAATGGCTACACCTTC.

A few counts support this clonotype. The CDR3 DNA follows: TGCAGTGCTAGAGATGCCAGCGGGGGAGAGACCCAGTACTTC. Its protein product is CSARDASGGETQYF. This chain connects TRBV20-1 to TRBJ2-5, with TRBD2 matching over 8 bases. The V and J ends lost 0 bases and 4 bases, in that order; junction bases with no gene match: 4. CDR1 is DFQATT, CDR2 SNEGSKA, per germline (reference sequence). The CDR3 covers 14 residues.

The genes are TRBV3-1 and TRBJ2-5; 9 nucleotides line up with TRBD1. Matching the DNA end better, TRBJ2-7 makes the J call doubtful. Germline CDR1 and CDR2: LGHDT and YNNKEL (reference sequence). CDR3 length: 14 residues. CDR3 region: CASSPRTGVNEQYF. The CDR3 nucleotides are TGTGCCAGCAGCCCCCGGACAGGGGTCAACGAGCAGTACTTC.

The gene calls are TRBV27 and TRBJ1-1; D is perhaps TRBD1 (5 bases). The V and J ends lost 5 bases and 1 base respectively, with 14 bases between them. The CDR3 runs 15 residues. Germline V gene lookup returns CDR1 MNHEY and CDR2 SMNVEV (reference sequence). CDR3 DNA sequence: TGTGCCAGCAGTAGGGACGGGCAAAAGAACACTGAAGCTTTCTTT. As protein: CASSRDGQKNTEAFF.

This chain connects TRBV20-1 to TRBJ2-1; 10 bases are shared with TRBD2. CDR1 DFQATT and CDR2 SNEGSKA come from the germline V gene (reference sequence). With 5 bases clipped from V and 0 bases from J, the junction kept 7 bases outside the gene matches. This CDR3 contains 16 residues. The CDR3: CSADRSSGGSYNEQFF. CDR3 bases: TGCAGTGCTGACCGGTCTAGCGGGGGCTCCTACAATGAGCAGTTCTTC.

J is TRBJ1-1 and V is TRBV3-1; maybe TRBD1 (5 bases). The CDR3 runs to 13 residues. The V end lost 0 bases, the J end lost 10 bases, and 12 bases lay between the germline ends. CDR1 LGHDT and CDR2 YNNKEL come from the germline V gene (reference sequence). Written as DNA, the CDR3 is TGTGCCAGCAGCCAAGATTCCTCGGGGGGAGCTTTCTTT. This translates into CASSQDSSGGAFF.

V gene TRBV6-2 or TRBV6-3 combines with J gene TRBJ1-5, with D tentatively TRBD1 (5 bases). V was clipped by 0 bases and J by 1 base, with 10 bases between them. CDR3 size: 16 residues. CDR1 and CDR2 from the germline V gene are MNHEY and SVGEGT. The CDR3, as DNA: TGTGCCAGCAGTTACTCCCGACAGAGCAGCAATCAGCCCCAGCATTTT. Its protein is CASSYSRQSSNQPQHF.

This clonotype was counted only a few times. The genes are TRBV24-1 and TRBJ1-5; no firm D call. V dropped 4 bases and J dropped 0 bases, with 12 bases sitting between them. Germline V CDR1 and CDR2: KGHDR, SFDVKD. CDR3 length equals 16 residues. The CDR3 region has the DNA TGTGCCACCAGTGACGCGGTTACCAGTAGCAATCAGCCCCAGCATTTT. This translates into CATSDAVTSSNQPQHF.